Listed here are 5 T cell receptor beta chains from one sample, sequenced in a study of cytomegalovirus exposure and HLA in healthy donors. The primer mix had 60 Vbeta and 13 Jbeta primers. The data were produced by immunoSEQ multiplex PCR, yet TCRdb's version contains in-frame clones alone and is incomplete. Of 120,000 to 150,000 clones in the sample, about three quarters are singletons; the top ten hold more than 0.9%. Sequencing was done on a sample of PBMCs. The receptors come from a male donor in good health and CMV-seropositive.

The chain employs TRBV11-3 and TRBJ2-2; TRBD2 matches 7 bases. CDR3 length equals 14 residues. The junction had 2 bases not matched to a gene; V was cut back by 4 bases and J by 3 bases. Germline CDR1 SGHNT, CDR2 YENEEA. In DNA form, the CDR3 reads TGTGCCAGCAGCTCTCGGGGGGACACCGGGGAGCTGTTTTTT. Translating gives CASSSRGDTGELFF.

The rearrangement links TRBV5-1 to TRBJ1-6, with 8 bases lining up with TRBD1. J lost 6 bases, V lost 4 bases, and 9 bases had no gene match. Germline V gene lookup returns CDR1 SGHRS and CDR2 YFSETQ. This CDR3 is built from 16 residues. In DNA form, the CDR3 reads TGCGCCAGCAGCGTGACCCAGGGGGCGCGTAATTCACCCCTCCACTTT. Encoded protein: CASSVTQGARNSPLHF.

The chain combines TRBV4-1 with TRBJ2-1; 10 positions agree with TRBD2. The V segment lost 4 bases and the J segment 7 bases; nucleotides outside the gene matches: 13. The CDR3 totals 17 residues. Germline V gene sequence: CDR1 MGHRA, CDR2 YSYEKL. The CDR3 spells CASSRLGLAVTGNEQFF. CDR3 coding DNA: TGCGCCAGCAGCCGCCTCGGACTAGCGGTTACCGGGAATGAGCAGTTCTTC.

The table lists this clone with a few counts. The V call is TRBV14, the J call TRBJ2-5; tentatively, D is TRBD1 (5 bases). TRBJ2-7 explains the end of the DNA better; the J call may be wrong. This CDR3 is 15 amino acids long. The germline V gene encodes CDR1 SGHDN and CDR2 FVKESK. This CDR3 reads CASSQGNRFSYEQYF. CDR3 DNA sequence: TGTGCCAGCAGCCAAGGGAACAGGTTTTCCTACGAGCAGTACTTC.

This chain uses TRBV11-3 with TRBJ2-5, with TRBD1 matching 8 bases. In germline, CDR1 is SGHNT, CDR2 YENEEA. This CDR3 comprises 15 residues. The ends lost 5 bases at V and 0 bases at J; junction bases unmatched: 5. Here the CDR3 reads CASSAGQANQETQYF. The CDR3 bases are TGTGCCAGCAGCGCGGGACAGGCCAACCAAGAGACCCAGTACTTC.